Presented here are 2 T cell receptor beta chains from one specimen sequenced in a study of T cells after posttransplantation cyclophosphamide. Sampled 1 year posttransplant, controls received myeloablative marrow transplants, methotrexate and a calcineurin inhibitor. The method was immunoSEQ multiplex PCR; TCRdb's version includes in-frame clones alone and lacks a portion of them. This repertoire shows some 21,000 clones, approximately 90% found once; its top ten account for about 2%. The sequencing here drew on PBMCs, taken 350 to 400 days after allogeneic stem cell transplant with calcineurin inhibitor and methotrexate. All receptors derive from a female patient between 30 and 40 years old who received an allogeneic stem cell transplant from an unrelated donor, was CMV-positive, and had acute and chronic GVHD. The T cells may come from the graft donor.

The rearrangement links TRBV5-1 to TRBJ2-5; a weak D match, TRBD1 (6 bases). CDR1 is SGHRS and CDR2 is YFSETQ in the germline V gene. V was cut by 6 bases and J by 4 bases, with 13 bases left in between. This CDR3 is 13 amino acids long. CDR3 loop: CASNVGGSETQYF. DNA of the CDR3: TGCGCCAGCAACGTAGGGGGATCAGAGACCCAGTACTTC.

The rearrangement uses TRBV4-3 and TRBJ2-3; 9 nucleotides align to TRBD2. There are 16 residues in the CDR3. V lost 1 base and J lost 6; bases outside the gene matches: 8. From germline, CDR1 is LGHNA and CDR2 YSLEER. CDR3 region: CASSQGTASGEDTQYF. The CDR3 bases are TGCGCCAGCAGCCAAGGGACGGCTAGCGGGGAGGATACGCAGTATTTT.